This T cell receptor (beta chain) was sequenced for a study of T cells expressing NK-cell markers. Looking at the study overall: Sorted CD3+CD56+NKG2C+, CD3+CD56+NKG2C- and CD3+CD56-NKG2C+ T cells supplied TCR beta repertoires. One of the eight sequenced donors was seronegative, whereas the other seven were HCMV-seropositive.

Researchers built TCR beta cDNA using 5'RACE template switching with UMIs. TCRdb re-called the 5' RACE reads and shows each CDR3 protein once, DNA omitted. This sample's table has around 470,000 distinct CDR3 sequences. This CDR3 is 13 amino acids long. Germline values: CDR1 KGHDR, CDR2 SFDVKD. Sequencing was performed on blood T cells: a sorted CD56 or NKG2C T cell subset, CD4+ or CD8+ T cells, or bulk PBMC T cells (not recorded which). This sequence joins TRBV24-1 and TRBJ1-1. The sequence was obtained from a woman aged 45-65 years in good health. The CDR3 spells CATSDGRFPEAFF.